The T cell receptor beta chain under discussion was sequenced for a study of T cell responses to AZD1222 COVID-19 vaccine. Clones were read by immunoSEQ multiplex PCR, and TCRdb kept only the in-frame ones, dropping some. Of about 94,000 clones in the sample, around 91% are singletons; the top ten hold about 8.4%. The material was peripheral blood, obtained on day 0 of AZD1222 vaccination. This receptor was identified in an adult in good health.

The chain's CDR3 is CASSPKEDRGLSGYTF. In nucleotides, the CDR3 is TGTGCCAGCTCACCAAAGGAGGACAGGGGTTTGAGTGGCTACACCTTC. This chain links TRBV18 with TRBJ1-2, with 9 bases lining up with TRBD1. This CDR3 contains 16 residues. Germline-derived CDR1 and CDR2 are KGHSH and LQKENI. V lost 2 bases, J lost 7 bases, and 11 bases stayed unmatched.